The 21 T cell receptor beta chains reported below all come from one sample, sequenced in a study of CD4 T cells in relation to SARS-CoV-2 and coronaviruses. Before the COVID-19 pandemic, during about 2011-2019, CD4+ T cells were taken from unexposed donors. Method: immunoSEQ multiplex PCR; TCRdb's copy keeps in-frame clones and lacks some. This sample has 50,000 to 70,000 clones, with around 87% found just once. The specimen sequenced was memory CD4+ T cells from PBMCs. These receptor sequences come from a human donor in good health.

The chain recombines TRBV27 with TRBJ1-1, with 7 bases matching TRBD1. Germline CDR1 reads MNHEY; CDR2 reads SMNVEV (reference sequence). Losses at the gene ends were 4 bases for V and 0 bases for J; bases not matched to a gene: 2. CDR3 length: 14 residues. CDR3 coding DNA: TGTGCCAGCAGTTGGGACAGATTGAACACTGAAGCTTTCTTT. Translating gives CASSWDRLNTEAFF.

The CDR3: CASNEDRDNEQFF. CDR3 coding DNA: TGTGCCAGCAACGAGGACAGGGACAATGAGCAGTTCTTC. The V call is TRBV6-5, the J call TRBJ2-1; 8 bases fit TRBD1. The V and J ends lost 7 bases and 5 bases, in that order; junction bases with no gene match: 4. CDR3 size: 13 residues. Germline V gene lookup returns CDR1 MNHEY and CDR2 SVGAGI.

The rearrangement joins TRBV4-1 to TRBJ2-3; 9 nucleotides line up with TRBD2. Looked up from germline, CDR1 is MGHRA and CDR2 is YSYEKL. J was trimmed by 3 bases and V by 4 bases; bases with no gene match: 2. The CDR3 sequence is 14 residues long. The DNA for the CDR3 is TGCGCCAGCAGCCTTAGCGGGGGAACAGATACGCAGTATTTT. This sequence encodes CASSLSGGTDTQYF.

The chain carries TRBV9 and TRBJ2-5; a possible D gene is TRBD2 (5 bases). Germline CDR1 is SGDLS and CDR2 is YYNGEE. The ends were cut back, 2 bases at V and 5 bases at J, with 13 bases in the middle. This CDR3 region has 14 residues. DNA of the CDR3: TGTGCCAGCAGCGTGCAGTCAACGGGGGAGACCCAGTACTTC. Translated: CASSVQSTGETQYF.

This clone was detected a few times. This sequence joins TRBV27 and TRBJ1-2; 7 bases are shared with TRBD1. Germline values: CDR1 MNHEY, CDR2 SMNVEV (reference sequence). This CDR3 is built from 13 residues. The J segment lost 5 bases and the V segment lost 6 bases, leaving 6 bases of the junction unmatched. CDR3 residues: CASRLQGTYGYTF. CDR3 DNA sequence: TGTGCCAGCAGGTTACAGGGGACTTATGGCTACACCTTC.

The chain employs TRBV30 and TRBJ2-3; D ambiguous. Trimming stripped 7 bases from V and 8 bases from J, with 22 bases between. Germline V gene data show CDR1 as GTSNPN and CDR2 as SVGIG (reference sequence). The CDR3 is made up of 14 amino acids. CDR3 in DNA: TGTGCCTCCCACACGGGTTCCTTCATAGGTACGCAGTATTTT. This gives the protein CASHTGSFIGTQYF. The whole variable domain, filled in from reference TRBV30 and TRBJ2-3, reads SQTIHQWPATLVQPVGSPLSLECTVEGTSNPNLYWYRQAAGRGLQLLFYSVGIGQISSEVPQNLSASRPQDRQFILSSKKLLLSDSGFYLCASHTGSFIGTQYFGPGTRLTVL.

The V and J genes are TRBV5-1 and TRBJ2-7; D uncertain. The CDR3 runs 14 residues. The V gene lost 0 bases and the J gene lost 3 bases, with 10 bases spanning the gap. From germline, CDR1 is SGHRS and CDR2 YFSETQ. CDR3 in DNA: TGCGCCAGCAGCTTGGGCGCTAGTAACTACGAGCAGTACTTC. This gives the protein CASSLGASNYEQYF.

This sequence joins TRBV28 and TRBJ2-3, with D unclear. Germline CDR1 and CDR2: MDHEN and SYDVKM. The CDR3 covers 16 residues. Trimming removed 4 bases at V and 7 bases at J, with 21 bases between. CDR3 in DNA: TGTGCCAGCAGTTCGACATTAGTCCCGGTTCGGAATACGCAGTATTTT. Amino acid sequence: CASSSTLVPVRNTQYF.

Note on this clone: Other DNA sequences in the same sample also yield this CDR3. The CDR3 region has the DNA TGTGCCAGCAGCTTAAAGTCAACAGATACGCAGTATTTT. Protein sequence: CASSLKSTDTQYF. This chain links TRBV7-3 with TRBJ2-3; D unclear. The CDR3 spans 13 residues. From germline, CDR1 is SGHTA and CDR2 FQGTGA. V gave up 1 base and J gave up 3 bases, with 5 bases separating them.

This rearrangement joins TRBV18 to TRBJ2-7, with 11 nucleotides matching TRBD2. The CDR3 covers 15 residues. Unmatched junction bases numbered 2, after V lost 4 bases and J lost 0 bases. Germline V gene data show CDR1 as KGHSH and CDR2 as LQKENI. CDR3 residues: CASSQGLAGSYEQYF. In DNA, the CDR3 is TGTGCCAGCTCACAAGGACTAGCGGGCTCCTACGAGCAGTACTTC.

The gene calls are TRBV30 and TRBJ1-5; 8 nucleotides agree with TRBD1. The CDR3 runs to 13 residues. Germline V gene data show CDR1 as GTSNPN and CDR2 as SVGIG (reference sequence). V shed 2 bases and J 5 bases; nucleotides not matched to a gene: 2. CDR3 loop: CAWSRTGHQPQHF. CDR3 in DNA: TGTGCCTGGAGTAGGACAGGGCATCAGCCCCAGCATTTT. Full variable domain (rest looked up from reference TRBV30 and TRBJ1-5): SQTIHQWPATLVQPVGSPLSLECTVEGTSNPNLYWYRQAAGRGLQLLFYSVGIGQISSEVPQNLSASRPQDRQFILSSKKLLLSDSGFYLCAWSRTGHQPQHFGDGTRLSIL.

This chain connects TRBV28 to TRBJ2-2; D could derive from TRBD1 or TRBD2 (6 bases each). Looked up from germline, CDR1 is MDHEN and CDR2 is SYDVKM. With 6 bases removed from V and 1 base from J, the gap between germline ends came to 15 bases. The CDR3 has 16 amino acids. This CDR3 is CASRGWGAVNTGELFF. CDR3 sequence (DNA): TGTGCCAGCAGGGGCTGGGGGGCCGTGAACACCGGGGAGCTGTTTTTT.

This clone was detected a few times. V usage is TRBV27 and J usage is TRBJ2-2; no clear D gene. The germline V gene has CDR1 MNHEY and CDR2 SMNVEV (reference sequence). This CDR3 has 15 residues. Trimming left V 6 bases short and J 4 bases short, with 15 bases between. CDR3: CASSPMGLLTGELFF. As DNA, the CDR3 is TGTGCCAGCAGCCCCATGGGCCTCCTCACCGGGGAGCTGTTTTTT.

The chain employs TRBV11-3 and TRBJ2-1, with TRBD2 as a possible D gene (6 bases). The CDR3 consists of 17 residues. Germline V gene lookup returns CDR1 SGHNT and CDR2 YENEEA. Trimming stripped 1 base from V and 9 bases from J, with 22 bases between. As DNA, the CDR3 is TGTGCCAGCAGCTTAGGGGGTGCGGGATCAAAAGGGAGTGAGCAGTTCTTC. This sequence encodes CASSLGGAGSKGSEQFF.

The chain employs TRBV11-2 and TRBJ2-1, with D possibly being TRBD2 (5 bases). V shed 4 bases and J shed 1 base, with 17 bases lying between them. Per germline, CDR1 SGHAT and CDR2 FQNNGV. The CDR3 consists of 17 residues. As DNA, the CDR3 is TGTGCCAGCAGCTGGAGAGGGTCTTACTTATCCTACAATGAGCAGTTCTTC. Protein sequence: CASSWRGSYLSYNEQFF. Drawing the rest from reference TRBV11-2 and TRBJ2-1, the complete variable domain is EAGVAQSPRYKIIEKRQSVAFWCNPISGHATLYWYQQILGQGPKLLIQFQNNGVVDDSQLPKDRFSAERLKGVDSTLKIQPAKLEDSAVYLCASSWRGSYLSYNEQFFGPGTRLTVL.

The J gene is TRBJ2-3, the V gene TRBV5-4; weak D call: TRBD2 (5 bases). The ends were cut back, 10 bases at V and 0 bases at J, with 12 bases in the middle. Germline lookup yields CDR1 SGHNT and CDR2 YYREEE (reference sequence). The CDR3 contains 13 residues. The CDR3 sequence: CAYSGGSTDTQYF. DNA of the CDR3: TGTGCCTACTCGGGCGGGAGCACAGATACGCAGTATTTT.

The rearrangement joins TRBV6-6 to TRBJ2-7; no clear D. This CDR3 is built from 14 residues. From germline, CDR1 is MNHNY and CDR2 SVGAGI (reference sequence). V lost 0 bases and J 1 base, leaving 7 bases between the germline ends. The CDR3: CASSYSVGSYEQYF. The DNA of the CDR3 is TGTGCCAGCAGTTACTCAGTGGGATCCTACGAGCAGTACTTC.

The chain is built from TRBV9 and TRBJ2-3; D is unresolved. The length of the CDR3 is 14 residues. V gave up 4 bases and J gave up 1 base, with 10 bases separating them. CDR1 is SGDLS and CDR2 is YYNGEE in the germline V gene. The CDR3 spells CASSPSPGTDTQYF. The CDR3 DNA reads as TGTGCCAGCAGCCCTTCCCCCGGCACAGATACGCAGTATTTT.

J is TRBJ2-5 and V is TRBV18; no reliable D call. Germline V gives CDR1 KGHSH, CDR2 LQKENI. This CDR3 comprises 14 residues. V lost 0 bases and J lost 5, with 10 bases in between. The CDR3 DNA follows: TGTGCCAGCTCACCACCCGCCGACCCGGAGACCCAGTACTTC. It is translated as CASSPPADPETQYF.

The DNA for the CDR3 is TGTGCCAACCGGCGGACAGGGGGTAACTATGGCTACACCTTC. Amino acids: CANRRTGGNYGYTF. The chain recombines TRBV2 with TRBJ1-2; 10 nucleotides agree with TRBD1. The CDR3 runs 14 residues. V dropped 10 bases and J dropped 1; count of bases not matched to a gene: 6. The germline CDR1 and CDR2 sequences are SNHLY and FYNNEI.

The CDR3 bases are TGTGCCTGGAGTGGTTTACAGGGCGTCGGGGAGCTGTTTTTT. Amino acids: CAWSGLQGVGELFF. The chain couples TRBV30 to TRBJ2-2; D possibly corresponds to TRBD1 (6 bases). CDR3 size: 14 residues. Trimming removed 1 base at V and 7 bases at J, with 13 bases between. The germline CDR1 and CDR2 sequences are GTSNPN and SVGIG (reference sequence).